The 30 T cell receptor beta chains in this list originate from one sample, sequenced in a study of T-cell reconstitution after alpha-beta-depleted transplantation in children. Unique molecular identifiers tagged the TCRbeta library. TCRdb passed the PCR reads through MiXCR, listing each CDR3 protein once. The sample shows fewer than 550,000 distinct CDR3 sequences, over 10% of them seen only once. The sample in question was PBMCs, mostly from graft donor cells, obtained 180 days after TCRalphabeta/CD19-depleted stem cell transplant. These receptor sequences come from a female patient aged 2-9 years who had a stem cell transplant for aplastic anemia, so the T cells may come from the graft donor.

This clonotype was observed a handful of times. V gene TRBV28 combines with J gene TRBJ2-2; D gene ambiguous. The CDR3 is 15 amino acids. In germline, CDR1 is MDHEN, CDR2 SYDVKM. Trimming took off 2 bases at V and 5 bases at J, with 12 bases between the two ends. The CDR3 nucleotides read TGTGCCAGCAGTTTAGTGGGATGGAAGACCGGGGAGCTGTTTTTT. Amino acid sequence: CASSLVGWKTGELFF.

This clonotype came up a few times. The rearrangement uses TRBV18 and TRBJ2-7; D remains unclear. Germline CDR1 is KGHSH and CDR2 is LQKENI. Trimming removed 2 bases at V and 4 bases at J, with 9 bases between. This CDR3 has 13 amino acids. CDR3 sequence: CASSPETTYEQYF. In nucleotides, the CDR3 is TGTGCCAGCTCACCAGAGACGACGTACGAGCAGTACTTC.

There are many counts of this clonotype. The chain joins TRBV20-1 to TRBJ2-1, with D unclear. V lost 6 bases and J 0 bases, leaving 12 bases between the germline ends. The CDR3 extends over 14 amino acids. Germline CDR1 is DFQATT and CDR2 is SNEGSKA (reference sequence). CDR3 sequence reads: CSAAPPISYNEQFF. The DNA of the CDR3 is TGCAGTGCAGCCCCCCCTATCTCCTACAATGAGCAGTTCTTC.

V gene TRBV20-1 combines with J gene TRBJ2-3, with TRBD2 matching 7 bases. The germline CDR1 and CDR2 sequences are DFQATT and SNEGSKA (reference sequence). V was clipped by 2 bases and J by 1 base; unmatched bases: 21. The CDR3 contains 20 residues. CDR3 in amino acids: CSARHNLTAWVAGGTDTQYF. The CDR3 coding sequence is TGCAGTGCTAGACATAACCTGACAGCCTGGGTAGCGGGTGGCACAGATACGCAGTATTTT.

This clonotype was seen only a few times. This chain uses TRBV9 with TRBJ1-2, with D possibly matching TRBD1 (5 bases). Germline assignment: CDR1 SGDLS and CDR2 YYNGEE. V was clipped by 0 bases and J by 2 bases, with 8 bases between them. The CDR3 is 14 residues long. CDR3 in amino acids: CASSVAGANYGYTF. CDR3 DNA sequence: TGTGCCAGCAGCGTAGCCGGGGCCAACTATGGCTACACCTTC.

There are many counts of this clonotype. CDR3 coding DNA: TGTGCCAGCAGCTTTTGGGGGAACGAGCAGTACTTC. As protein: CASSFWGNEQYF. The J gene is TRBJ2-7, the V gene TRBV11-2; either TRBD1 or TRBD2 may fit D (5 bases each). CDR1 SGHAT and CDR2 FQNNGV come from the germline V gene. V lost 3 bases and J 5 bases, leaving 8 bases between the germline ends. The CDR3 sequence is 12 residues long.

This chain connects TRBV4-3 to TRBJ1-1; D is ambiguous. V was cut by 0 bases and J by 3 bases, with 14 bases left in between. The germline V gene has CDR1 LGHNA and CDR2 YSLEER. The CDR3 length is 16 residues. The CDR3 region has the DNA TGCGCCAGCAGCCAAGATCCCCCCGGGCGGGACACTGAAGCTTTCTTT. This codes for CASSQDPPGRDTEAFF.

The chain uses TRBV4-2 and TRBJ2-1, with 12 bases matching TRBD2. Germline CDR1 is LGHNA and CDR2 is YNFKEQ. CDR3 size: 17 residues. The trim removed 0 bases at V and 8 bases at J, leaving 8 bases unmatched. Written as DNA, the CDR3 is TGTGCCAGCAGCCAAGACCGACTAGCGGGAGATGGGGATGAGCAGTTCTTC. Its protein is CASSQDRLAGDGDEQFF.

This clonotype was counted between two and nine times. This chain joins TRBV18 and TRBJ2-1, with 12 nucleotides matching TRBD1. CDR3 size: 14 residues. V lost 3 bases, J lost 10 bases, and 4 bases stayed unmatched. CDR1 and CDR2 from the germline V gene are KGHSH and LQKENI. As DNA, the CDR3 is TGTGCCAGCTCACCGGGACAGGGGGCCGGGGAGCAGTTCTTC. Amino acid sequence: CASSPGQGAGEQFF.

The CDR3 loop is CASSLGGGRYEQYF. For the CDR3, the DNA is TGCGCCAGCAGCTTAGGTGGCGGGAGGTACGAGCAGTACTTC. The chain couples TRBV5-1 to TRBJ2-7; TRBD2 agrees at 8 bases. Germline assignment: CDR1 SGHRS and CDR2 YFSETQ. This CDR3 is built from 14 residues. With V trimmed by 2 bases and J by 4 bases, 5 bases remained unmatched.

This clonotype was recorded at least ten times. V and J are TRBV10-3 and TRBJ2-7; D may be TRBD1 (5 bases). V was trimmed by 3 bases and J by 1 base, leaving 16 bases between them. The CDR3 covers 16 residues. Germline V gives CDR1 ENHRY, CDR2 SYGVKD. As DNA, the CDR3 is TGTGCCATCAGTGATCCGGCGTACTCAGGGTCCTACGAGCAGTACTTC. This sequence encodes CAISDPAYSGSYEQYF.

This clonotype was counted ten times or more. As DNA, the CDR3 is TGCGCCAGCAGCTTCGGCCGAGGGCATGGCTACACCTTC. This gives the protein CASSFGRGHGYTF. The chain employs TRBV5-1 and TRBJ1-2, with D unresolved. CDR1 SGHRS and CDR2 YFSETQ come from the germline V gene. Trimming cost V 2 bases and J 6 bases, with 11 bases left between them. The CDR3 spans 13 residues.

This clonotype was observed a handful of times. The chain joins TRBV3-1 to TRBJ2-1, with 8 bases matching TRBD2. Unmatched junction bases numbered 7, after V lost 4 bases and J lost 5 bases. Germline V gives CDR1 LGHDT, CDR2 YNNKEL (reference sequence). This CDR3 has 15 amino acids. The CDR3 region has the DNA TGTGCCAGCAGCCGGATTAGCGGGATGGACAATGAGCAGTTCTTC. Encoded protein: CASSRISGMDNEQFF.

This clonotype was detected a few times. The chain has TRBV4-2 and TRBJ1-1; D might be TRBD1 (5 bases). Germline V CDR1 and CDR2: LGHNA, YNFKEQ. Between the trimmed V and J ends, which lost 4 bases and 0 bases, there was a span of 21 bases. The CDR3 is made up of 18 amino acids. The CDR3, as DNA: TGTGCCAGCAGCCCCGGCCCCGTTTGGGGGGACTTGAACACTGAAGCTTTCTTT. Its translation: CASSPGPVWGDLNTEAFF.

This clonotype has just a few counts. The chain joins TRBV4-3 to TRBJ2-1; tentatively, D is TRBD2 (6 bases). The V end was cut by 1 base, the J end by 3 bases, with 10 bases between. The V gene's germline CDR1 is LGHNA and CDR2 YSLEER. The CDR3 covers 15 residues. The CDR3, as DNA: TGCGCCAGCAGCCAAGTTGTCGGGAGCTACAATGAGCAGTTCTTC. Translating gives CASSQVVGSYNEQFF.

The gene calls are TRBV11-2 and TRBJ2-4, with TRBD1 identical over 10 bases. V dropped 2 bases and J dropped 5; count of bases not matched to a gene: 3. The CDR3 is 15 amino acids. Per the germline V gene, CDR1 is SGHAT and CDR2 is FQNNGV. The CDR3 reads CASSLRQGAQNIQYF. The CDR3 DNA is TGTGCCAGCAGCTTACGACAGGGGGCTCAAAACATTCAGTACTTC.

The chain combines TRBV7-9 with TRBJ2-7, with unresolved D. The length of the CDR3 is 14 residues. Trimming removed 1 base at V and 3 bases at J, with 10 bases between. Germline V gives CDR1 SEHNR, CDR2 FQNEAQ (reference sequence). DNA of the CDR3: TGTGCCAGCAGCTTAGGGGCTGGGGACTACGAGCAGTACTTC. It is translated as CASSLGAGDYEQYF.

The rearrangement links TRBV7-8 to TRBJ1-3, with a possible D match to TRBD1 (5 bases). The CDR3 runs to 18 residues. Germline V lookup: CDR1 SGHVS, CDR2 FQNEAQ. V lost 5 bases to trimming and J lost 0 bases, with 20 bases between them. CDR3 DNA: TGTGCCAGCAGCGCGACTAATACAGGATCCCTCTCTGGAAACACCATATATTTT. Its translation: CASSATNTGSLSGNTIYF.

This clonotype has just a few counts. This chain connects TRBV29-1 to TRBJ2-2; D gene unclear. This CDR3 spans 10 amino acids. The V gene's germline CDR1 is SQVTM and CDR2 ANQGSEA. The V and J ends lost 2 bases and 8 bases respectively, with 3 bases between them. The CDR3 loop reads CSVEYGELFF. The CDR3 DNA reads as TGCAGCGTTGAATATGGGGAGCTGTTTTTT.

This clonotype has only a few counts. V is TRBV18 and J is TRBJ2-5; weak D call: TRBD1 (6 bases). CDR1 and CDR2 from the germline V gene are KGHSH and LQKENI. CDR3 size: 18 residues. V gave up 1 base and J gave up 3 bases, with 21 bases separating them. The CDR3 DNA reads as TGTGCCAGCTCACCACTGAGACCTCGCCCGACAGGAGAAGAGACCCAGTACTTC. This codes for CASSPLRPRPTGEETQYF. The variable domain in full, completed from reference TRBV18 and TRBJ2-5, reads NAGVMQNPRHLVRRRGQEARLRCSPMKGHSHVYWYRQLPEEGLKFMVYLQKENIIDESGMPKERFSAEFPKEGPSILRIQQVVRGDSAAYFCASSPLRPRPTGEETQYFGPGTRLLVL.

This clonotype was detected a few times. The chain employs TRBV5-5 and TRBJ2-1; D not resolved. The V gene's germline CDR1 is SGHKS and CDR2 YYEKEE (reference sequence). V lost 3 bases to trimming and J lost 0 bases, with 19 bases between them. The CDR3 runs 18 residues. The CDR3 DNA follows: TGTGCCAGCAGCTCGCCATTGATTGCGGAAAGCTCCTACAATGAGCAGTTCTTC. It encodes CASSSPLIAESSYNEQFF.

In its sample, this clonotype was seen a few times. V and J are TRBV19 and TRBJ1-1; TRBD1 is a possible D gene (6 bases). V gave up 3 bases and J gave up 1 base, with 6 bases separating them. CDR3 length: 13 amino acids. From germline, CDR1 is LNHDA and CDR2 SQIVND (reference sequence). As DNA, the CDR3 is TGTGCCAGTAGTATGGGACAGAACACTGAAGCTTTCTTT. Its translation is CASSMGQNTEAFF.

The genes are TRBV29-1 and TRBJ1-4; D gene uncertain. Germline loops: CDR1 SQVTM, CDR2 ANQGSEA. The CDR3 runs 14 residues. The V end was cut by 4 bases, the J end by 0 bases, with 9 bases between. In nucleotides, the CDR3 is TGCAGCGTTGTCGCCGGGGCAACTAATGAAAAACTGTTTTTT. This sequence encodes CSVVAGATNEKLFF.

This chain links TRBV25-1 with TRBJ2-7; D gene uncertain. Germline assignment: CDR1 MGHDK and CDR2 SYGVNS. V gave up 1 base and J gave up 3 bases, with 13 bases separating them. The CDR3 totals 15 residues. In nucleotides, the CDR3 is TGTGCCAGCAGTGAATTGAGGCTATCAGGCTACGAGCAGTACTTC. Translation gives CASSELRLSGYEQYF.

V and J are TRBV20-1 and TRBJ2-7, with TRBD2 matching 8 bases. The length of the CDR3 is 12 residues. Trimming cost V 6 bases and J 5 bases; bases outside gene matches: 6. CDR1 is DFQATT, CDR2 SNEGSKA, per germline (reference sequence). CDR3 region: CSALSGSNEQYF. The CDR3, as DNA: TGCAGTGCCCTGAGCGGGAGCAACGAGCAGTACTTC.

The chain couples TRBV7-9 to TRBJ2-5, with D uncertain. Trimming took 2 bases from V and 2 from J, leaving 12 bases between them. This CDR3 spans 15 amino acids. Per the germline V gene, CDR1 is SEHNR and CDR2 is FQNEAQ (reference sequence). As DNA, the CDR3 is TGTGCCAGCAGCTTAAGGTCCTACGGGCAAGAGACCCAGTACTTC. As protein: CASSLRSYGQETQYF.

This clonotype was detected many times. The chain joins TRBV20-1 to TRBJ2-5; D ambiguous. V lost 0 bases, J lost 0 bases, and 8 bases lay in between. The germline V gene has CDR1 DFQATT and CDR2 SNEGSKA (reference sequence). The CDR3 totals 14 residues. CDR3 protein: CSARDPTNQETQYF. CDR3 nucleotide sequence: TGCAGTGCTAGAGATCCGACGAACCAAGAGACCCAGTACTTC.

The rearrangement joins TRBV10-3 to TRBJ2-1, with 12 bases identical to TRBD2. Trimming removed 2 bases from V and 9 bases from J; junction bases left unmatched: 14. In germline, CDR1 is ENHRY, CDR2 SYGVKD. CDR3 length: 18 amino acids. This CDR3 is CAISETSLAGGPGLEQFF. DNA of the CDR3: TGTGCCATCAGTGAGACCTCTCTAGCGGGAGGGCCGGGCCTTGAGCAGTTCTTC.

This clonotype turned up a few times. The gene calls are TRBV29-1 and TRBJ1-2; 10 bases are a match to TRBD1. The CDR3 is 15 residues long. With 4 bases clipped from V and 2 bases from J, the junction kept 7 bases outside the gene matches. CDR1 is SQVTM and CDR2 is ANQGSEA in the germline V gene. CDR3 in amino acids: CSVGTGQGPNYGYTF. CDR3 nucleotides: TGCAGCGTTGGGACGGGACAGGGGCCCAACTATGGCTACACCTTC.

This clonotype was seen many times. The genes are TRBV9 and TRBJ1-5; D gene unclear. With 3 bases removed from V and 6 bases from J, the gap between germline ends came to 10 bases. The CDR3 contains 13 residues. Germline V gives CDR1 SGDLS, CDR2 YYNGEE. The CDR3 here is CASSGGRGQPQHF. The CDR3 DNA is TGTGCCAGCAGCGGAGGTCGGGGTCAGCCCCAGCATTTT.